The sequence of this T cell receptor beta chain was determined in a study of cytomegalovirus exposure and HLA in healthy donors. CDR1 and CDR2 from the germline V gene are MGHRA and YSYEKL. Trimming removed 3 bases at V and 0 bases at J, with 6 bases between. This CDR3 region has 15 residues. This clone was seen a few times. With 60 Vbeta and 13 Jbeta primers, the PCR was carried out. Profiling relied on immunoSEQ multiplex PCR, and the TCRdb table lists in-frame clones only, not all of them. The profile shows about 160,000 clones, about 71% of them singletons. Sequenced material: PBMCs. The chain uses TRBV4-1 and TRBJ2-6; D is uncertain. The receptor was isolated from a woman under 40 in good health and CMV-seronegative. CDR3 DNA: TGCGCCAGCAGCCATCCTGTCTCTGGGGCCAACGTCCTGACTTTC. This codes for CASSHPVSGANVLTF.